This TCR beta chain was retrieved from a study of blood T cell repertoires in COVID-19. Study background: Specimens from acute and convalescent COVID-19 originated in the United States, Italy and Spain. The cDNA or gDNA used as material had been derived from T cells, B-cell-depleted T cells, or PBMCs.

In the study's own analysis: Reference gene primer amplification gave nucleated cell count estimates. Measured with immunoSEQ multiplex PCR; TCRdb has only the in-frame clones, and not every one. The V and J calls and clone size were taken over from that table, and D and trimming were inferred from the DNA. The sample contains a few hundred thousand clones, around 87% of which appear only once. Germline V gene sequence: CDR1 SQVTM, CDR2 ANQGSEA. CDR3 length: 14 amino acids. V was cut by 5 bases and J by 1 base, with 12 bases left in between. Sequencing used peripheral blood. The origin of this receptor is a woman aged 50 to 60 who had recovered from COVID-19. The rearrangement links TRBV29-1 to TRBJ2-1; weak D call: TRBD1 (6 bases). The CDR3 here is CSVSRGSSYNEQFF. As DNA, the CDR3 is TGCAGCGTTTCGAGGGGGAGTTCCTACAATGAGCAGTTCTTC.